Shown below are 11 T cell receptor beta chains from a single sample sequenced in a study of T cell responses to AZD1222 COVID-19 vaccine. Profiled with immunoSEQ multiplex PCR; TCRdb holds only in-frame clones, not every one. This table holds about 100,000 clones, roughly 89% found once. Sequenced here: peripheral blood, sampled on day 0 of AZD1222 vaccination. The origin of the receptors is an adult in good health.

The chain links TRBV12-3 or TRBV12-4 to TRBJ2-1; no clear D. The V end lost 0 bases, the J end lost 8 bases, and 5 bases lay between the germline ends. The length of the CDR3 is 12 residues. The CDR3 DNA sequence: TGTGCCAGCAGTTTAGCGGGCCATGAGCAGTTCTTC. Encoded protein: CASSLAGHEQFF.

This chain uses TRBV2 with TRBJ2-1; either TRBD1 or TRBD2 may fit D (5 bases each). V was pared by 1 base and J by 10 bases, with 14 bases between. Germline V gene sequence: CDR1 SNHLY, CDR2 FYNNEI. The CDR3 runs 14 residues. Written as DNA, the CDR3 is TGTGCCAGCAGTGAAGGGGGACCCCTCGGGGAGCAGTTCTTC. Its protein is CASSEGGPLGEQFF.

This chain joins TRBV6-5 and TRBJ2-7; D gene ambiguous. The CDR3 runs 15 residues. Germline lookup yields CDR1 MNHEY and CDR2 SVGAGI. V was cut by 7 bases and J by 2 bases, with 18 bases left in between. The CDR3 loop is CASTPGAAGTYEQYF. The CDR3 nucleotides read TGTGCCAGCACCCCAGGTGCGGCCGGCACCTACGAGCAGTACTTC.

CDR3 sequence reads: CASRPLAGAYNEQFF. The DNA for the CDR3 is TGCGCCAGCAGGCCCCTGGCGGGCGCCTACAATGAGCAGTTCTTC. This chain joins TRBV5-1 and TRBJ2-1; a weak D match, TRBD2 (5 bases). The CDR3 covers 15 residues. V gave up 5 bases and J gave up 2 bases, with 14 bases separating them. From germline, CDR1 is SGHRS and CDR2 YFSETQ.

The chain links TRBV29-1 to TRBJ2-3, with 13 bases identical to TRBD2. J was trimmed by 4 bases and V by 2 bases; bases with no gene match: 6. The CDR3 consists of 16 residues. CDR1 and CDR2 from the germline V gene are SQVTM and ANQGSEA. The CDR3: CSVERLAGGGADTQYF. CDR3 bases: TGCAGCGTTGAAAGACTAGCGGGGGGAGGTGCAGATACGCAGTATTTT.

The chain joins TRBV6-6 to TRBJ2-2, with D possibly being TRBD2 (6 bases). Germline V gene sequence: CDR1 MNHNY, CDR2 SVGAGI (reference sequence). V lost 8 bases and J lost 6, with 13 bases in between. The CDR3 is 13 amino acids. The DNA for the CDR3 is TGTGCCAGCGCTCGGGGGTCGCCCGGGGAGCTGTTTTTT. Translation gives CASARGSPGELFF.

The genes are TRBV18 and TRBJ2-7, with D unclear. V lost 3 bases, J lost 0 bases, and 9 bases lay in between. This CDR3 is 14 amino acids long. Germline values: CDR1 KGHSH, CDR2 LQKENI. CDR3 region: CASSPPLSSYEQYF. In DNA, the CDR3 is TGTGCCAGCTCACCCCCTCTTAGCTCCTACGAGCAGTACTTC.

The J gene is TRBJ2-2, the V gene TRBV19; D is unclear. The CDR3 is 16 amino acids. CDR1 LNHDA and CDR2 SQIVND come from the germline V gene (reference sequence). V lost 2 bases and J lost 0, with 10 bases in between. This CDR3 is CASSIRRTTNTGELFF. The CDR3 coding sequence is TGTGCCAGTAGTATAAGAAGGACGACGAACACCGGGGAGCTGTTTTTT.

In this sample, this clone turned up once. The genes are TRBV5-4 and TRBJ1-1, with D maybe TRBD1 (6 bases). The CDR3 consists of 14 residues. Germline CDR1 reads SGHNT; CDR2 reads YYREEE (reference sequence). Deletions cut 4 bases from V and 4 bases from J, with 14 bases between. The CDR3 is CASSPVEGGTEAFF. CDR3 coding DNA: TGTGCCAGCAGCCCGGTGGAAGGGGGCACTGAAGCTTTCTTT.

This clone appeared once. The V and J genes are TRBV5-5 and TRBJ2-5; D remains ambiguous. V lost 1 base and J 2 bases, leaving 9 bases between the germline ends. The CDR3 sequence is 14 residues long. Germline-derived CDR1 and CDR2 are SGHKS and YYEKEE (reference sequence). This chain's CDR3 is CASSLRVGQETQYF. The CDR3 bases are TGTGCCAGCAGCTTGCGGGTGGGGCAAGAGACCCAGTACTTC.

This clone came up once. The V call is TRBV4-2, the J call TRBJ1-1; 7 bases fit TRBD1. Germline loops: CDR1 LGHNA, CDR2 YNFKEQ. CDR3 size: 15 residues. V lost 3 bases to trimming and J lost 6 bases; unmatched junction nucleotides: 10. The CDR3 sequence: CASSQGKGGYAEAFF. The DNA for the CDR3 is TGTGCCAGCAGCCAGGGAAAAGGGGGCTACGCTGAAGCTTTCTTT.